The source of this T cell receptor beta chain is a study of shared clonotypes between healthy human individuals. Looking at the study overall: Donors consisted of two women and three men between 18 and 49.

CD45RO-negative, CCR7-selected cells formed the naive CD8 fraction, which excluded terminally differentiated effector memory CD45RA+ cells. This table comes from immunoSEQ multiplex PCR, and its TCRdb copy is limited to in-frame clones, with some not included. Here the sample spans under 700,000 clones, around 96% being singletons. Worth noting for this clone: The sample holds other DNA sequences that translate to the same CDR3.

This CDR3 is 11 amino acids long. Trimming removed 8 bases at V and 5 bases at J, with 9 bases between. In germline, CDR1 is SNHLY, CDR2 FYNNEI. Specimen: naive CD8+ T cells sorted from blood. This receptor was identified in a woman between 25 and 40 years old in good health. The V and J genes are TRBV2 and TRBJ1-1, with D hard to call. CDR3 DNA: TGTGCCAGCTCGGTGGGAACTGAAGCTTTCTTT. Its translation: CASSVGTEAFF.